This is a list of T cell receptor beta chains from one sample in a study of blood T cells in healthy people across ages. TCRdb re-analysed the 5' RACE reads in MiXCR, keeping a single row per CDR3 protein. This table has 1.5 million to 2 million distinct CDR3 sequences, roughly 32% appearing once. Sequencing input: blood. The receptors were gathered from a woman aged 25-40 years in good health. Each CDR3 is given with its conserved first and last residue. Clone size is given for some rows only: seen once, a few or many times, or a class if the clone is expanded.

>TRBJ2-7|NA|TRBV6-4
CATNPEGTSGRSYEQYF
>TRBJ1-2|few|TRBV12-3/TRBV12-4
CASSSDSRSGYTF
>TRBJ2-3|NA|TRBV2
CASSYFPSTDTQYF
>TRBJ1-6|NA|TRBV20-1
CSAAETAYSLLHF
>TRBJ2-7|few|TRBV27
CASCPLPGTGSHEQYF
>TRBJ2-7|NA|TRBV10-3
CAIRAGTYSYEQYF
>TRBJ2-7|once|TRBV4-1
CASSQLAGVPYEQYF
>TRBJ1-2|NA|TRBV6-1
CASSEPGAPRGYTF
>TRBJ2-7|many|TRBV5-1
CASSLEGTKSYEQYF
>TRBJ2-7|few|TRBV10-3
CAINPGTISEQYF
>TRBJ1-4|few|TRBV9
CASSVGFRGTNEKLFF
>TRBJ2-1|few|TRBV18
CASSPQQINEQFF
>TRBJ2-6|NA|TRBV4-1
CASSQRTGDSGANVRTF
>TRBJ2-1|few|TRBV20-1
CSARDLGPSGNYNEQFF
>TRBJ2-3|NA|TRBV5-1
CASSPSEGAGGADTQYF
>TRBJ2-5|NA|TRBV20-1
CSARTGGSQETQYF
>TRBJ1-1|NA|TRBV9
CASSVAAVKNTEAFF
>TRBJ2-7|few|TRBV5-1
CASSLEPGLAHEQYF
>TRBJ2-7|many|TRBV7-9
CASSLTPGISAYEQYF
>TRBJ2-7|NA|TRBV20-1
CSARSGRAGHEQYF
>TRBJ2-7|NA|TRBV3-1
CASSQKTSGGDKQYF
>TRBJ1-4|NA|TRBV15
CATSRARGRTNEKLFF
>TRBJ2-1|few|TRBV7-2
CASSFGAGEVEQFF
>TRBJ1-5|NA|TRBV12-3/TRBV12-4
CASSLGDRSLQPQHF
>TRBJ1-2|few|TRBV6-1
CASRGQGAEGYTF
>TRBJ2-1|few|TRBV2
CASSYREGQFF
>TRBJ2-1|NA|TRBV10-3
CAISAGRGHPNNEQFF
>TRBJ1-3|few|TRBV18
CASSPGTGTGNTIYF
>TRBJ2-5|NA|TRBV15
CATGREGGGYQETQYF
>TRBJ1-2|NA|TRBV9
CASSANIGQVTDYGYTF
>TRBJ1-1|NA|TRBV20-1
CSASGYTEAFF
>TRBJ1-5|few|TRBV20-1
CSASGAYQPQHF
>TRBJ2-7|NA|TRBV5-1
CASRTSGDTTSLYF
>TRBJ1-2|few|TRBV3-1
CASSDTTGLWYGYTF
>TRBJ2-3|NA|TRBV15
CATSQPRDRGPADTQYF
>TRBJ2-1|NA|TRBV20-1
CSARDRSSGSTSSYNEQFF
>TRBJ2-1|NA|TRBV21-1
CASRMKGGPGRNEQFF
>TRBJ2-7|many|TRBV20-1
CSANVAALGYEQYF
>TRBJ1-2|NA|TRBV6-5
CASSPQGHGYGYTF
>TRBJ1-2|NA|TRBV6-5
CASRDMTNYGYTF
>TRBJ1-2|NA|TRBV7-3
CTSSFGQDYGYTF
>TRBJ2-7|NA|TRBV19
CASSQRTAMEQYF
>TRBJ2-1|few|TRBV20-1
CSARSLGGGGDEQFF
>TRBJ2-5|few|TRBV7-9
CASSLGTTPAQETQYF
>TRBJ1-1|NA|TRBV30
CAWSYGVSGTEAFF
>TRBJ2-3|few|TRBV20-1
CSASGERGRERDTQYF
>TRBJ2-3|many|TRBV3-1
CASSQEGGPADTQYF
>TRBJ2-5|few|TRBV28
CASRRLAGETQYF
>TRBJ2-1|NA|TRBV28
CAGSSPYNEQFF
>TRBJ1-1|NA|TRBV10-3
CAISDGPKGRSTEAFF
>TRBJ1-1|few|TRBV11-2
CASSSRQGYPSYEAFF
>TRBJ2-1|few|TRBV10-3
CATGTRDLGEQFF
>TRBJ1-5|few|TRBV10-3
CAISQGSNQPQHF
>TRBJ2-5|NA|TRBV28
CASRTGALETQYF